Sequencing of this T cell receptor beta chain was carried out in a study of blood T cell repertoires in COVID-19 (dated by TCRdb to 2018 to 2020). At the level of the whole study: Collaborator samples came from the United States, Italy and Spain and covered acute and convalescent phases of COVID-19. The prospective study material was composed of cDNA or gDNA derived from T cells, B-cell-depleted T cells, or PBMCs. The dataset comprised deeply sampled blood TCRbeta repertoires from subjects exposed to, actively infected with, or recovered from COVID-19. The repertoires were released in a freely available public database intended as a resource for research on the immune response to SARS-CoV-2. The samples were drawn from the first 160 participants of the ongoing ImmuneRACE study and from some 1,300 subjects provided by 6 global collaborators. Nearly every sample came with metadata listing a de-identified subject ID, COVID-19 status, age in years and sex. Where available, HLA class I and class II types were obtained from metadata supplied by the sample provider rather than from assay-based typing. The full study reports these points: Clinical and demographic metadata were provided uncurated, with the amount varying by source and participant.

The CDR3 spans 13 residues, from the cysteine through the phenylalanine. Just the 39-base CDR3 DNA is kept, in frame starting at base 1. V has 2 bases trimmed and J has 7 bases trimmed; junction bases matching no gene number 6. According to the germline V gene, CDR1 reads SQVTM and CDR2 reads ANQGSEA. TCRbeta CDR3 regions were amplified from genomic DNA by means of the immunoSEQ Assay, a bias-controlled multiplex PCR. Per the original workflow: The number of nucleated cells in each sample was estimated from the amplification of reference gene primers within the assay. To quantify the absolute abundance of each unique TCRbeta CDR3 rearrangement, sequence reads were collapsed and filtered. For each sample, productive Simpson clonality was calculated as the square root of Simpson's diversity index over productive rearrangements. Drawn from immuneACCESS, this table holds only the in-frame rearrangements with V and J called that TCRdb kept. Clones are partly lost; checked studies trace under half to an unresolved V gene and leave the rest unexplained. V and J calls and clone size are copied from that table; D and trimming were computed from the DNA. A total of tens of thousands of clones appear in this sample, roughly 79% of them only once. Under 4% of the sample belongs to the ten largest clones.

A note on this clone: It lacks a known antigen. Base qualities are not recorded, but no much larger clone differs from it by a single base.

The collaborating institutions used their own protocols to collect whole blood in K2EDTA tubes. For TCRbeta analysis, collaborators shipped samples as frozen whole blood, isolated PBMCs, or DNA extracted from either of those sample types. In this chain, TRBV29-1 is recombined with TRBJ1-2; the central 8 bases match TRBD1. Sequencing was done on a sample of peripheral blood. The receptor comes from a man aged 55-75 years with acute or convalescent COVID-19. The nucleotide sequence is TGCAGCGTTGAAAGTCAGGGGGCAGGTGGCTACACCTTC. This sequence encodes CSVESQGAGGYTF.